This entry lists 25 T cell receptor beta chains sequenced from one sample in a study of T cell repertoires in cytomegalovirus infection. Antigen specificity for these receptors is unknown. MiXCR was run by TCRdb on the reads, yielding one entry per CDR3 protein. This table holds 700,000 to 900,000 distinct CDR3 sequences, almost 30% found once. The sample in question was cultured CD8+ T cells from PBMCs, obtained from culture after CMV antigen stimulation. The receptors were sampled from a human donor in good health (CMV status not recorded). Some clones in this sample may be carry-over from other donors' samples.

This clonotype was picked up a small number of times. The chain recombines TRBV7-8 with TRBJ2-5; D is ambiguous. Germline CDR1 and CDR2: SGHVS and FQNEAQ. V was pared by 3 bases and J by 1 base, with 18 bases between. This CDR3 comprises 17 residues. The CDR3 bases are TGTGCCAGCAGCTTCTTTCCGCTGGGTGGCTTCCAAGAGACCCAGTACTTC. Translated: CASSFFPLGGFQETQYF.

This clonotype was counted a few times. CDR3 DNA: TGTGCCATCAGGGCGACAGGGGCCTACAATGAGCAGTTCTTC. Its protein is CAIRATGAYNEQFF. The chain has TRBV10-3 and TRBJ2-1; TRBD1 matches at 8 bases. The V segment lost 6 bases and the J segment 2 bases; nucleotides outside the gene matches: 3. The CDR3 length is 14 residues. The V gene's germline CDR1 is ENHRY and CDR2 SYGVKD.

The chain links TRBV19 to TRBJ1-4; D is unresolved. Trimming pared 3 bases from V and 0 bases from J, leaving 5 bases between. This CDR3 is built from 14 residues. Germline CDR1 LNHDA, CDR2 SQIVND (reference sequence). The CDR3 here is CASSMDATNEKLFF. In nucleotides, the CDR3 is TGTGCCAGTAGTATGGATGCAACTAATGAAAAACTGTTTTTT.

As regards this clonotype: A read error may account for a junction end that differs from germline. The J gene is TRBJ1-2, the V gene TRBV29-1; 8 bases are a match to TRBD1. From germline, CDR1 is SQVTM and CDR2 ANQGSEA. There are 14 residues in the CDR3. This CDR3 reads CSVLNPTGEVGYTF. CDR3 nucleotide sequence: TGTAGCGTCCTTAACCCGACAGGGGAGGTTGGCTACACCTTC.

This clonotype was detected ten times or more. The J gene is TRBJ1-5, the V gene TRBV19; D unclear. Germline V gene lookup returns CDR1 LNHDA and CDR2 SQIVND (reference sequence). V was clipped by 0 bases and J by 2 bases, with 11 bases between them. The CDR3 has 16 residues. In nucleotides, the CDR3 is TGTGCCAGTAGTATAGATCCCGAGAGCGGCAATCAGCCCCAGCATTTT. Translated: CASSIDPESGNQPQHF. The variable domain in full, with the rest retrieved from reference TRBV19 and TRBJ1-5, is DGGITQSPKYLFRKEGQNVTLSCEQNLNHDAMYWYRQDPGQGLRLIYYSQIVNDFQKGDIAEGYSVSREKKESFPLTVTSAQKNPTAFYLCASSIDPESGNQPQHFGDGTRLSIL.

The chain joins TRBV9 to TRBJ1-1, with TRBD1 identical over 7 bases. Germline-derived CDR1 and CDR2 are SGDLS and YYNGEE. CDR3 length: 14 amino acids. After removal of 3 bases from V and 7 bases from J, the junction contained 9 bases not matched to a gene. The CDR3, as DNA: TGTGCCAGCAGCGCAAGACAGGGATCTGGTGAAGCTTTCTTT. This codes for CASSARQGSGEAFF.

The chain joins TRBV10-3 to TRBJ1-5; TRBD1 matches at 10 bases. From germline, CDR1 is ENHRY and CDR2 SYGVKD. This CDR3 contains 16 residues. The junction had 7 bases not matched to a gene; V was cut back by 3 bases and J by 5 bases. CDR3 DNA: TGTGCCATCAGTGAATTGGGACAGGGGTCCGATCAGCCCCAGCATTTT. Translation: CAISELGQGSDQPQHF.

The chain joins TRBV6-6 to TRBJ2-2; D gene uncertain. This CDR3 comprises 15 residues. V was clipped by 0 bases and J by 5 bases, with 10 bases between them. The V gene's germline CDR1 is MNHNY and CDR2 SVGAGI (reference sequence). The CDR3 reads CASSYSVGRTGELFF. The CDR3 nucleotides read TGTGCCAGCAGTTACTCAGTAGGCCGAACCGGGGAGCTGTTTTTT.

This chain joins TRBV4-1 and TRBJ2-6; D assignment may be TRBD1 or TRBD2 (5 bases each). CDR1 MGHRA and CDR2 YSYEKL come from the germline V gene. V was clipped by 0 bases and J by 1 base, with 22 bases between them. The CDR3 is made up of 21 amino acids. The CDR3 region has the DNA TGCGCCAGCAGCCAAGACACCTATGGACTCAGGGTCGGGTCTGGGGCCAACGTCCTGACTTTC. Residues: CASSQDTYGLRVGSGANVLTF.

This clonotype was found a few times. V and J are TRBV24-1 and TRBJ1-5; D remains ambiguous. The CDR3 has 16 amino acids. Germline values: CDR1 KGHDR, CDR2 SFDVKD. Trimming took off 9 bases at V and 4 bases at J, with 21 bases between the two ends. DNA for the CDR3: TGTGCCACCGGAGAAATGAACCCGATTTTAAATCAGCCCCAGCATTTT. Encoded protein: CATGEMNPILNQPQHF.

The chain couples TRBV12-3 or TRBV12-4 to TRBJ2-3; 10 nucleotides agree with TRBD2. V was pared by 11 bases and J by 4 bases, with 6 bases of the junction left unmatched. This CDR3 spans 13 amino acids. DNA for the CDR3: TGTGCCGGGTCTAGCGGGGGATCAGATACGCAGTATTTT. Its protein product is CAGSSGGSDTQYF.

This clonotype has a count of ten or more. The J gene is TRBJ2-1, the V gene TRBV7-2, with TRBD2 matching 10 bases. Germline CDR1 SGHTA, CDR2 FQGNSA. Trimming took 4 bases from V and 8 from J; bases not matched to a gene: 8. The length of the CDR3 is 15 residues. DNA of the CDR3: TGTGCCAGCAGCTCTGGGGCTAGCGGGGGCTATGAGCAGTTCTTC. It specifies CASSSGASGGYEQFF.

The genes are TRBV27 and TRBJ2-1, with 9 bases lining up with TRBD2. The junction had 10 bases not matched to a gene; V was cut back by 7 bases and J by 12 bases. This CDR3 region has 13 residues. Germline assignment: CDR1 MNHEY and CDR2 SMNVEV (reference sequence). CDR3 DNA: TGTGCCAGCATTGGGCGGGGGGGGTTGGGGCAGTTCTTC. Its translation: CASIGRGGLGQFF.

This clonotype was found many times. The chain recombines TRBV4-1 with TRBJ1-1, with unresolved D. Germline-derived CDR1 and CDR2 are MGHRA and YSYEKL. This CDR3 region has 14 residues. Trimming took 1 base from V and 5 from J, leaving 11 bases between them. The CDR3, as DNA: TGCGCCAGCAGCCAAGGACCATTGGGGACTGAAGCTTTCTTT. Translating it yields CASSQGPLGTEAFF.

The rearrangement uses TRBV2 and TRBJ2-7, with D perhaps matching TRBD1 (5 bases). Trimming pared 0 bases from V and 7 bases from J, leaving 16 bases between. CDR3 length: 15 amino acids. Per germline, CDR1 SNHLY and CDR2 FYNNEI. In nucleotides, the CDR3 is TGTGCCAGCAGTGAAGCGGGGCAGGGCCTACGGGAGCAGTACTTC. Residues: CASSEAGQGLREQYF.

CDR3 sequence: CASSLVVGTSGGRTDTQYF. CDR3 coding DNA: TGTGCCAGCAGCTTAGTCGTGGGAACTAGCGGGGGGCGCACAGATACGCAGTATTTT. This chain uses TRBV7-8 with TRBJ2-3; 12 bases line up with TRBD2. Germline V gives CDR1 SGHVS, CDR2 FQNEAQ. Trimming took 1 base from V and 1 from J; bases not matched to a gene: 9. The CDR3 loop spans 19 amino acids. Variable domain in full (rest from reference TRBV7-8 and TRBJ2-3): GAGVSQSPRYKVAKRGQDVALRCDPISGHVSLFWYQQALGQGPEFLTYFQNEAQLDKSGLPSDRFFAERPEGSVSTLKIQRTQQEDSAVYLCASSLVVGTSGGRTDTQYFGPGTRLTVL.

The sample holds a few counts of this clonotype. This chain connects TRBV12-3 or TRBV12-4 to TRBJ1-5, with D possibly matching TRBD1 (6 bases). V gave up 3 bases and J gave up 6 bases, with 9 bases separating them. This CDR3 is 13 amino acids long. The CDR3 region is CASSFVGAQPQHF. The CDR3 DNA follows: TGTGCCAGCAGTTTTGTGGGGGCTCAGCCCCAGCATTTT.

The chain joins TRBV7-6 to TRBJ2-2; D is possibly TRBD2 (5 bases). CDR1 and CDR2 (germline): SGHVS, FNYEAQ. V lost 2 bases and J 3 bases, leaving 13 bases between the germline ends. This CDR3 has 16 amino acids. CDR3 DNA sequence: TGTGCCAGCAGCTTACCGTCTAGCCATTACACCGGGGAGCTGTTTTTT. Residues: CASSLPSSHYTGELFF.

The chain carries TRBV7-8 and TRBJ1-1; TRBD1 might be the D (5 bases). The CDR3 length is 14 residues. The germline V gene encodes CDR1 SGHVS and CDR2 FQNEAQ. The ends were cut back, 2 bases at V and 3 bases at J, with 10 bases in the middle. CDR3 nucleotide sequence: TGTGCCAGCAGCTTAATGGACACTTACACTGAAGCTTTCTTT. It is translated as CASSLMDTYTEAFF.

V usage is TRBV7-6 and J usage is TRBJ2-3, with TRBD2 matching over 8 bases. CDR3 length: 16 amino acids. Germline loops: CDR1 SGHVS, CDR2 FNYEAQ. The trim removed 5 bases at V and 0 bases at J, leaving 7 bases unmatched. The CDR3 bases are TGTGCCAGCAGCACGGGACTAGGTGCTAGCACAGATACGCAGTATTTT. This translates into CASSTGLGASTDTQYF.

This chain connects TRBV7-6 to TRBJ1-2; perhaps TRBD1 as D (6 bases). The CDR3 length is 14 residues. The germline CDR1 and CDR2 sequences are SGHVS and FNYEAQ. The germline V and J ends were trimmed by 2 bases and 2 bases, with 9 bases remaining between them. In DNA, the CDR3 is TGTGCCAGCAGCTTACGGACAGACAACTATGGCTACACCTTC. This encodes CASSLRTDNYGYTF.

This clonotype was counted a few times. The chain joins TRBV6-5 to TRBJ2-5; D perhaps matches TRBD1 (6 bases). In germline, CDR1 is MNHEY, CDR2 SVGAGI. This CDR3 spans 18 amino acids. The V end was cut by 2 bases, the J end by 2 bases, with 21 bases between. The CDR3 sequence is CASSYPRKGGMGQETQYF. The CDR3, as DNA: TGTGCCAGCAGTTACCCTAGGAAAGGGGGTATGGGACAAGAGACCCAGTACTTC.

Comment on this clonotype: A much more abundant neighbour one base away suggests this may be a read error. J is TRBJ1-1 and V is TRBV7-9, with D hard to call. The CDR3 totals 13 residues. Trimming left V 6 bases short and J 3 bases short, with 11 bases between. Germline loops: CDR1 SEHNR, CDR2 FQNEAQ (reference sequence). CDR3 DNA sequence: TGTGCCAGCAGACTTTTTCCCGACACTGAAGCTTTCTTT. Translated: CASRLFPDTEAFF. The complete variable domain, with remaining parts taken from reference TRBV7-9 and TRBJ1-1, reads DTGVSQNPRHKITKRGQNVTFRCDPISEHNRLYWYRQTLGQGPEFLTYFQNEAQLEKSRLLSDRFSAERPKGSFSTLEIQRTEQGDSAMYLCASRLFPDTEAFFGQGTRLTVV.

This clonotype has a handful of counts. V and J are TRBV24-1 and TRBJ2-1, with D hard to call. The length of the CDR3 is 13 residues. Trimming took 3 bases from V and 6 from J, leaving 8 bases between them. CDR1 is KGHDR, CDR2 SFDVKD, per germline. The CDR3 sequence: CATSDNSANEQFF. The CDR3 region has the DNA TGTGCCACCAGTGATAATAGTGCCAATGAGCAGTTCTTC.

This clonotype came up many times. The rearrangement links TRBV12-3 or TRBV12-4 to TRBJ1-1, with a possible D match to TRBD1 (5 bases). The V gene lost 7 bases and the J gene lost 1 base, with 22 bases spanning the gap. This CDR3 comprises 17 residues. CDR3 nucleotides: TGTGCCAGCACCGGGACGGTCTATTCCAGAGAGAACACTGAAGCTTTCTTT. It is translated as CASTGTVYSRENTEAFF.